This TCR beta chain was found in a study of T-cell reconstitution after alpha-beta-depleted transplantation in children. During its preparation, the TCRbeta library received unique molecular identifiers. MiXCR was run by TCRdb on the PCR reads, yielding one entry per CDR3 protein. Of some 490,000 distinct CDR3 sequences detected, about 12% appear once; the ten largest clones hold roughly 5.4%. Many counts were recorded for this clonotype. CDR3 length equals 15 residues. V was clipped by 5 bases and J by 5 bases, with 15 bases between them. This clonotype was sampled from a human donor who donated a stem cell graft to a child with combined immunodeficiency. The chain links TRBV12-3 or TRBV12-4 to TRBJ1-4; tentative D call: TRBD1 (5 bases). This specimen consisted of PBMCs from the stem cell graft donor, obtained from the stem cell graft. The CDR3 coding sequence is TGTGCCAGCAGTAGTACCGGGACTGCCAATGAAAAACTGTTTTTT. Protein sequence: CASSSTGTANEKLFF.